Listed below are T cell receptor beta chains from one sample, sequenced in a study of cytomegalovirus exposure and HLA in healthy donors. Using immunoSEQ multiplex PCR, the repertoire was profiled, and TCRdb retains in-frame clones only, with some absent. The top ten clones hold 2.7% of a sample with about 130,000 clones, about 79% of them seen once. Input material: PBMCs. These receptors were taken from a man aged 45-65 years in good health and CMV-seronegative. Each CDR3 is given with its conserved first and last residue. The order of the fields is D gene, CDR3 length, clone size, J gene, V gene, CDR3 DNA, CDR3 protein. D genes are given only for firm matches. Clone size is not always given. Where it is, it says once, few, many or a class for expanded clones.

D gene: TRBD1; CDR3 length: 15; clone size: -; J gene: TRBJ2-7; V gene: TRBV27; CDR3 DNA: TGTGCCAGCAGAAAGGGACAGGGGGTCGTCTACGAGCAGTACTTC; CDR3 protein: CASRKGQGVVYEQYF
D gene: -; CDR3 length: 14; clone size: -; J gene: TRBJ2-7; V gene: TRBV4-1; CDR3 DNA: TGCGCCAGCAGCCAAGGGACAGATCTGTACGAGCAGTACTTC; CDR3 protein: CASSQGTDLYEQYF
D gene: TRBD1; CDR3 length: 16; clone size: -; J gene: TRBJ2-1; V gene: TRBV9; CDR3 DNA: TGTGCCAGCAGCGTAGGGTTGGGGACAGGGGCCAATGAGCAGTTCTTC; CDR3 protein: CASSVGLGTGANEQFF
D gene: -; CDR3 length: 14; clone size: few; J gene: TRBJ1-6; V gene: TRBV4-1; CDR3 DNA: TGCGCCAGCAGCCAGAGGAAGAACGATTCACCCCTCCACTTT; CDR3 protein: CASSQRKNDSPLHF
D gene: -; CDR3 length: 15; clone size: -; J gene: TRBJ1-3; V gene: TRBV9; CDR3 DNA: TGTGCCAGCAGCGCTACAGGGTTCTCTGGAAACACCATATATTTT; CDR3 protein: CASSATGFSGNTIYF
D gene: TRBD1; CDR3 length: 14; clone size: -; J gene: TRBJ2-7; V gene: TRBV6-5; CDR3 DNA: TGTGCCAGCAGTCCCCGGACAGGGCCCTACGAGCAGTACTTC; CDR3 protein: CASSPRTGPYEQYF
D gene: -; CDR3 length: 15; clone size: -; J gene: TRBJ2-2; V gene: TRBV9; CDR3 DNA: TGTGCCAGCAGCGTGGGGGGGCCTTCGACCGGGGAGCTGTTTTTT; CDR3 protein: CASSVGGPSTGELFF
D gene: -; CDR3 length: 14; clone size: -; J gene: TRBJ2-2; V gene: TRBV19; CDR3 DNA: TGTGCCAGTAGTATTTTAACGAACACCGGGGAGCTGTTTTTT; CDR3 protein: CASSILTNTGELFF
D gene: -; CDR3 length: 13; clone size: -; J gene: TRBJ1-1; V gene: TRBV7-2; CDR3 DNA: TGTGCCAGCAGCAAACAGAGGAACACTGAAGCTTTCTTT; CDR3 protein: CASSKQRNTEAFF
D gene: -; CDR3 length: 15; clone size: -; J gene: TRBJ1-3; V gene: TRBV30; CDR3 DNA: TGTGCCTGGACGAAACCGGGCGGGCGGAGAAACACCATATATTTT; CDR3 protein: CAWTKPGGRRNTIYF
D gene: -; CDR3 length: 16; clone size: -; J gene: TRBJ2-3; V gene: TRBV12-5; CDR3 DNA: TGTGCTAGTGGTCCCCGAGGGGTCCCAGGGGCAGATACGCAGTATTTT; CDR3 protein: CASGPRGVPGADTQYF
D gene: TRBD1; CDR3 length: 17; clone size: -; J gene: TRBJ2-6; V gene: TRBV10-3; CDR3 DNA: TGTGCCATCAGTGACCAACTAACAGGGGCTGGGGCCAACGTCCTGACTTTC; CDR3 protein: CAISDQLTGAGANVLTF